The sequence of this T cell receptor (beta chain) was determined in a study of beta chain features in type 1 diabetes. Averaging about 120 mL, one heparinised blood draw was given by each donor. Overall study results and limits: Type 1 diabetes patients showed fewer insertions and more deletions at VDJ junctions.

cDNA synthesis used the whole RNA isolate, giving expressed TCRB sequences. Method: immunoSEQ multiplex PCR; TCRdb's copy keeps in-frame clones and lacks some. This table has roughly 170,000 clones, 10% to 15% appearing once. A remark on this clone: Its antigen is undetermined.

Per germline, CDR1 MDHEN and CDR2 SYDVKM. The CDR3 is 15 residues long. V was trimmed by 4 bases and J by 5 bases, leaving 17 bases between them. The chain is built from TRBV28 and TRBJ2-5, with D possibly matching TRBD2 (6 bases). The TCR sequence derives from a woman younger than 30 in good health. The material sequenced was central memory CD4+ T cells from blood. CDR3 bases: TGTGCCAGCAGTTGGGCGGGTGGCGGGAAGGAGACCCAGTACTTC. It encodes CASSWAGGGKETQYF.